A selection of T cell receptor beta chains follows, all from one sample in a study of blood T cell repertoires in COVID-19. Assay used: immunoSEQ multiplex PCR; TCRdb lists only in-frame clones, some missing. The top ten clones hold 9.5% to 15% of a sample with around 200,000 clones, less than 85% of them seen once. The sequenced sample consisted of peripheral blood. Receptors were obtained from a woman aged 50 to 65 with acute or convalescent COVID-19. Each CDR3 is given with its conserved first and last residue. D genes are given only for firm matches. Clone size appears in some rows only: once, few, many, or a class for an expanded clone.

>TRBJ2-1|.|TRBV27|.
CASSPPWTRRSYNEQFF
TGTGCCAGCAGCCCCCCTTGGACACGTCGCTCCTACAATGAGCAGTTCTTC
>TRBJ2-1|.|TRBV7-6|.
CASSLAGNTWASYNEQFF
TGTGCCAGCAGCTTAGCGGGTAATACTTGGGCGTCCTACAATGAGCAGTTCTTC
>TRBJ2-7|.|TRBV20-1|TRBD2
CSASDRSGGFHEQYF
TGCAGTGCTAGTGACCGCAGCGGGGGGTTCCACGAGCAGTACTTC
>TRBJ2-3|.|TRBV5-1|TRBD2
CASSLGSSGMIDTQYF
TGCGCCAGCAGCTTGGGTTCTAGCGGGATGATAGATACGCAGTATTTT
>TRBJ2-1|once|TRBV11-3|TRBD2
CASSTRTSGFYNEQFF
TGTGCCAGCAGCACCCGGACTAGCGGGTTTTACAATGAGCAGTTCTTC
>TRBJ2-6|.|TRBV6-1|.
CASSERGGFAGANVLTF
TGTGCCAGCAGTGAAAGGGGAGGTTTTGCTGGGGCCAACGTCCTGACTTTC
>TRBJ1-2|.|TRBV19|TRBD1
CASSTPGQFGYGYTF
TGTGCCAGTAGTACACCGGGACAGTTTGGCTATGGCTACACCTTC
>TRBJ2-3|.|TRBV6-2/TRBV6-3|TRBD2
CASSLLAGVGTQYF
TGTGCCAGCAGCTTACTAGCGGGAGTGGGTACGCAGTATTTT
>TRBJ2-7|.|TRBV6-5|.
CASLGTPNYEQYF
TGTGCCAGCTTGGGGACACCGAACTACGAGCAGTACTTC
>TRBJ1-2|.|TRBV27|.
CASSLSPSYRGYTF
TGTGCCAGCAGTTTATCACCGAGTTACAGGGGCTACACCTTC
>TRBJ2-2|few|TRBV2|.
CASNQDTYTGELFF
TGTGCCAGCAACCAGGACACTTACACCGGGGAGCTGTTTTTT
>TRBJ2-7|.|TRBV28|.
CASSFQKGGSYEQYF
TGTGCCAGCAGCTTTCAGAAAGGGGGCTCCTACGAGCAGTACTTC
>TRBJ2-7|.|TRBV19|TRBD1
CASSAGQGPGYEQYF
TGTGCCAGTAGTGCAGGACAGGGCCCCGGGTACGAGCAGTACTTC
>TRBJ2-7|.|TRBV10-3|TRBD2
CAIRPGSGRGAYEQYF
TGTGCCATCAGACCCGGCAGCGGGAGAGGGGCCTACGAGCAGTACTTC
>TRBJ1-2|.|TRBV3-1/TRBV3-2|TRBD1
CASSRMDSRGIGYTF
TGTGCCAGCAGCCGGATGGATTCCAGGGGGATCGGCTACACCTTC
>TRBJ2-3|.|TRBV25-1|TRBD1
CASRAADRGADTQYF
TGTGCCAGCAGGGCGGCAGACAGGGGGGCAGATACGCAGTATTTT
>TRBJ2-3|.|TRBV5-6|.
CASSLGAGPNTDTQYF
TGTGCCAGCAGCTTGGGGGCGGGGCCTAACACAGATACGCAGTATTTT
>TRBJ2-7|.|TRBV4-3|TRBD1
CASSRTRQGGGYEQYF
TGCGCCAGCAGCCGCACCCGACAGGGCGGCGGCTACGAGCAGTACTTC
>TRBJ1-4|.|TRBV3-1/TRBV3-2|TRBD1
CASSQVGGTGRRKLFF
TGTGCCAGCAGCCAAGTGGGGGGGACAGGGAGACGAAAACTGTTTTTT
>TRBJ2-2|.|TRBV19|TRBD1
CASRGTGGFTGELFF
TGTGCCAGTAGAGGGACAGGGGGCTTCACCGGGGAGCTGTTTTTT
>TRBJ2-2|.|TRBV5-1|TRBD1
CASTRTGATGELFF
TGCGCCAGCACCCGGACAGGGGCGACCGGGGAGCTGTTTTTT